One sample yielded the 9 T cell receptor beta chains listed below, sequenced in a study of cytomegalovirus exposure and HLA in healthy donors. PCR was performed using 60 Vbeta and 13 Jbeta primers. Clones were read by immunoSEQ multiplex PCR, and TCRdb kept only the in-frame ones, dropping some. The repertoire holds 150,000 to 200,000 clones, with roughly 80% as singletons. Sequenced input: PBMCs. These receptors all come from a man aged 50-60 years in good health and CMV-seropositive.

The J gene is TRBJ2-5, the V gene TRBV5-1; D may be TRBD2 (5 bases). Looked up from germline, CDR1 is SGHRS and CDR2 is YFSETQ. Trimming removed 4 bases from V and 10 bases from J, with 14 bases in between. The CDR3 length is 12 residues. CDR3 DNA: TGCGCCAGCAGCCCCGGTTCCGGGGACCAGTACTTC. Protein product: CASSPGSGDQYF.

The V call is TRBV28, the J call TRBJ2-7, with D possibly TRBD2 on 5 matching bases. This CDR3 contains 12 residues. CDR1 is MDHEN and CDR2 is SYDVKM in the germline V gene. Trimming shortened V by 9 bases and J by 6 bases, and 15 bases separated the two germline ends. CDR3 loop: CASQWELGEQYF. The CDR3 coding sequence is TGTGCCAGTCAATGGGAGCTGGGCGAGCAGTACTTC.

The rearrangement uses TRBV25-1 and TRBJ2-1, with TRBD1 as a possible D gene (6 bases). Looked up from germline, CDR1 is MGHDK and CDR2 is SYGVNS. This CDR3 contains 13 residues. The V gene lost 3 bases and the J gene lost 6 bases, with 9 bases spanning the gap. CDR3 sequence (DNA): TGTGCCAGCAGTGACGACAGGAGCAATGAGCAGTTCTTC. Amino acid sequence: CASSDDRSNEQFF.

The chain links TRBV9 to TRBJ2-1, with 15 bases aligning to TRBD2. From germline, CDR1 is SGDLS and CDR2 YYNGEE. This CDR3 is built from 17 residues. V lost 4 bases and J lost 8; bases outside the gene matches: 10. The CDR3, as DNA: TGTGCCAGCAGCCCTAGGACTAGCGGGGGGGCGATGGATGAGCAGTTCTTC. Translation gives CASSPRTSGGAMDEQFF.

V usage is TRBV19 and J usage is TRBJ2-3, with a tentative D call TRBD2 (6 bases). The germline gives CDR1 LNHDA, CDR2 SQIVND (reference sequence). The V and J ends lost 3 bases and 4 bases respectively, with 8 bases between them. There are 13 residues in the CDR3. The CDR3 DNA sequence: TGTGCCAGTAGTATCCGGGACTCAGATACGCAGTATTTT. Its translation: CASSIRDSDTQYF.

The chain carries TRBV4-1 and TRBJ1-2; D is undetermined. This CDR3 spans 17 amino acids. Trimming took 2 bases from V and 2 from J, leaving 18 bases between them. The germline V gene has CDR1 MGHRA and CDR2 YSYEKL. In DNA form, the CDR3 reads TGCGCCAGCAGCCAACCCGCAGCGGGTGGCCCCAACTATGGCTACACCTTC. This sequence encodes CASSQPAAGGPNYGYTF.

This chain uses TRBV7-2 with TRBJ2-3; TRBD2 matches at 11 bases. This CDR3 region has 16 residues. Losses at the gene ends were 2 bases for V and 4 bases for J; bases not matched to a gene: 5. Germline values: CDR1 SGHTA, CDR2 FQGNSA. The CDR3 DNA follows: TGTGCCAGCAGCTTAAGACTAGCGGGAACCGCAGATACGCAGTATTTT. Translating it yields CASSLRLAGTADTQYF.

The chain uses TRBV18 and TRBJ1-5, with TRBD1 identical over 9 bases. V gave up 1 base and J gave up 2 bases; unmatched junction bases: 3. This CDR3 comprises 16 residues. CDR1 and CDR2 from the germline V gene are KGHSH and LQKENI. The CDR3 is CASSPRQGEGNQPQHF. The CDR3 bases are TGTGCCAGCTCACCACGACAGGGGGAGGGCAATCAGCCCCAGCATTTT.

The chain recombines TRBV6-5 with TRBJ1-1; D not resolved. The CDR3 is 15 amino acids. Trimming removed 8 bases at V and 0 bases at J, with 16 bases between. Per germline, CDR1 MNHEY and CDR2 SVGAGI. This CDR3 is CASAPGSTMNTEAFF. The CDR3 DNA reads as TGTGCCAGCGCCCCGGGGAGCACCATGAACACTGAAGCTTTCTTT.